This T cell receptor beta chain was documented in a study of radiation and T cells in renal cell carcinoma (dated by TCRdb to 2020 to 2021). Broadly, across the study: Samples were obtained from a clinical trial, in which 15 Gy stereotactic body radiation therapy was delivered to primary renal cell carcinomas and nephrectomy was performed 4 weeks later. In total, 50 to 60 samples, comprising 26 tumors and 27 peripheral blood samples, were subjected to TCR beta sequencing. Across all 50 or so samples, roughly 3,700,000 unique CDR3 nucleotide sequences encoding about 2.4 million unique CDR3 amino acid sequences were identified.

From a lookup of the germline V gene, CDR1 and CDR2 are SGHNT and YENEEA. From the cysteine up to the phenylalanine, the CDR3 has a length of 14 residues. Of the read, only the CDR3 DNA is kept; its 42 bases are in frame from base 1. From V the trimming removes 2 bases and from J it removes 6 bases, while the gene matches leave 5 bases of the junction unaccounted for. Comments on this clone: The clone's antigen remains unknown. No qualities accompany the bases; no much larger clone lies one base away.

This sample's time point label indicates: blood 2 weeks post-SBRT. The sample's treatment or condition label is to be understood as: 15 Gy SBRT to primary tumor, nephrectomy 4 weeks later. To follow tumor-enriched clonotypes, serial peripheral blood was collected from radiation-treated patients at baseline and at 2 weeks and 4 weeks after SBRT. All patients had renal cell carcinoma with clear cell pathology. Genomic DNA for TCR sequencing was prepared using the QIAamp DNA Blood Mini Kit (Qiagen). The analyses included only samples that passed all quality control checks. Overall study results and their limits: Because no pretreatment tumor biopsies were available, whether clonotypes were present in the tumor at baseline could not be determined. Dynamics of the blood repertoire were not tracked past 4 weeks after treatment. In blood, the top tumor clonotypes increased from baseline to 2 weeks after radiation and then shrank by 4 weeks, which suggests a temporary expansion of tumor-resident clones. The single-armed trial design could not address effects of radiation dose or scheduling on the TCR repertoire.

TCR beta libraries were generated from genomic DNA with the immunoSEQ kit, following the manufacturer's recommendations. To prepare the libraries, a first multiplex PCR with proprietary primers was run, followed by a second PCR that added unique barcodes, and a bead cleanup was done after each round. A kit-provided positive control reaction and a negative control reaction were included in every sample batch. The final libraries were assessed on an Agilent 4200 TapeStation D1000 ScreenTape, pooled by volume, and quantified by qPCR. An Illumina NextSeq500 fitted with a MidOutput 150-cycle cartridge performed the sequencing, running 156 Read1 cycles and 15 Index1 cycles with the kit's custom primers. The pooled library was loaded at around 1 pM with roughly 19% PhiX control spiked in. The original methods were these. Vendor-processed data were analyzed in R, and a clonotype was defined as all T cells sharing the same CDR3 nucleotide sequence. For clone abundance analyses, frequencies were normalized to the 10,000 most abundant clones per sample. Public T cell clones, which averaged fewer than five per sample, were excluded before analysis. Tumor-enriched clonotypes and baseline blood-enriched clonotypes were defined as those with an abundance difference of at least 32-fold between compartments. A beta-binomial differential abundance model was used to identify clonotypes that expanded or contracted between blood time points. Similarity between tumor and blood repertoires was quantified using the Baroni-Urbani and Buser coefficient, and groups were compared with two-tailed Wilcoxon tests in R. TCRdb retrieved this table from immuneACCESS and kept in-frame rearrangements only. Not all clones are present; in checked studies, unresolved V genes account for under half, and no reason is known for the remainder. V and J calls and clone size are those listed in that table; D and trimming were worked out from the DNA. The sample table shows some 80,000 clones, and 80% to 90% are seen once. About 23% of the sample is taken by the ten largest.

Here the sequenced sample was blood, taken from a patient whose treatment included radiotherapy and nephrectomy. This TCR came from a woman aged 45 to 65 with renal cell carcinoma. Recombination joined TRBV11-3 with TRBJ1-1; 8 nucleotides in the junction match TRBD1. The DNA sequence is TGTGCCAGCAGCTTATCCCCGACAGGGGCTGAAGCTTTCTTT. Its protein is CASSLSPTGAEAFF.